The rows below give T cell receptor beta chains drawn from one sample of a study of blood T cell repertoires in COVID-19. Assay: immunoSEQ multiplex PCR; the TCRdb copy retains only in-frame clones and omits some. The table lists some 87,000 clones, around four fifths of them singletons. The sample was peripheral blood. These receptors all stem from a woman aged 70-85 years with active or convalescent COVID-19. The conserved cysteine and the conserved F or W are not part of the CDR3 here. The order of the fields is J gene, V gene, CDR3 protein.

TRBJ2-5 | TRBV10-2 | ASGAVQETQY
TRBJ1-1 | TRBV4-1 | ASSQGQILNTEAF
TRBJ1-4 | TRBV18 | ASSPRSGLGEKLF
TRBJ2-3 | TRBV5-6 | ASSTDYGEY
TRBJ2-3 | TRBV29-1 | SAYHGGTDTQY
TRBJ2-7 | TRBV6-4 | ASNGQEQY
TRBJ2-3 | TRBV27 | ASSPGLAASHTDTQY
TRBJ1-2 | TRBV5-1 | ASSSSTGLGGYT
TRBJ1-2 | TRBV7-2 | ASSLLLTGGVGYT
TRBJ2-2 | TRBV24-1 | ATSDHTDSVGTGELF
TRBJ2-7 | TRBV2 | ASSNERGGLEQY
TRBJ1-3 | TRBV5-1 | ASSFSGVVGNTIY
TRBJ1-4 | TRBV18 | ASSLWGQGEKLF
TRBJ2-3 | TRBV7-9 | ASSLSSTDTQY
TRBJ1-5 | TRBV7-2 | ASSLNPGTGHQPQH
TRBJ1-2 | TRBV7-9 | ASSQGTGLDGYT
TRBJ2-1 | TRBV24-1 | ATSRTGAANNEQF
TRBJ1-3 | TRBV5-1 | ASSLFTGDSGNTIY
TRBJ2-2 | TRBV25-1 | ASSDISGFRTGELF
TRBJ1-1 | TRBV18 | ASRKTGQGTEAF
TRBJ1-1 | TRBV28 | ASSSQGTEAF
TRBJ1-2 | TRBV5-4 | ASSSPSGGFGGYT
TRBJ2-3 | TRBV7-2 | ASSLGLGGVTDTQY
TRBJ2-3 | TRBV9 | ASSPSGGRGDTQY
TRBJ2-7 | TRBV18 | ASSPTDSFSEQY
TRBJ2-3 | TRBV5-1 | ASSLEGGPASDTQY
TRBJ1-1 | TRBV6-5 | ASSYQGRGTEAF
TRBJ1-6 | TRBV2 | ASSRTNSPLH
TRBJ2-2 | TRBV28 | ASSIHGGRTGELF
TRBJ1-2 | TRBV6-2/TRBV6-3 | ASSYGPRTGRGGVRGYT
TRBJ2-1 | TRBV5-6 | ASSFSGKWVNEQF
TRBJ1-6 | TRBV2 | ASSGRQVNYNSPLH
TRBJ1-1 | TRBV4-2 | ASSRVMNTEAF
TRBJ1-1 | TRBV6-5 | ASSSLGQIEAF
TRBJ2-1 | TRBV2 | ASSAPNGRGGSYNEQF
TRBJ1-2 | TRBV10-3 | AISVGQGGNNYGYT
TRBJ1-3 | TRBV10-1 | ASSEGTVGNTIY
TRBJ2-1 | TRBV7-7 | ASSLAVSSNEQF
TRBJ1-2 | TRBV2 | ASRIGTGDGYT
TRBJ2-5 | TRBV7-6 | ASSLVRLGAGETQY
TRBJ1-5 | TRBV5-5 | ASSSSGAGGQPQH
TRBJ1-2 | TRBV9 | ASSVGEGTGGYT
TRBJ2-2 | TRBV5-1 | ASSFGTGVTGELF
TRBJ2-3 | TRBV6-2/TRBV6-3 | ASSPSGGRDTQY
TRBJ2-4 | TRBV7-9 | ASSLAAGGPNIQY
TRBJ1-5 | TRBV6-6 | ASSYRGNQPQH
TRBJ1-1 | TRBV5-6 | ASSPEGRGAF
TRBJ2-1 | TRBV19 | ASKTSASSYNEQF
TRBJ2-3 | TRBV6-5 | ASSKSWGQTQY
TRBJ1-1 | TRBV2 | ASSRGLGGRNTEAF
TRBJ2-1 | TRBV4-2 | ASSQDKGTIIHEQF
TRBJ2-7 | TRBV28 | ASSSSRGFYSSYEQY
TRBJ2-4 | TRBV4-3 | AMNGTRMNIQY
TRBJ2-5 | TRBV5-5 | ASSRQDLGGETQY
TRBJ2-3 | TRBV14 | ASSQRLAGPSDLTDTQY